This T cell receptor beta chain is from a study of T-cell memory formation after mild COVID-19. The overall study: Most TCR clusters belonged to a single donor. Study-wide findings and caveats: Clones that contracted clustered mainly in CM and EM if CD4+ and in EMRA if CD8+. Second-wave clones that peaked on day 37 lacked confirmed SARS-CoV-2 specificity.

This clonotype was observed many times. Its antigen is not identified. TCR alpha and TCR beta cDNA libraries carrying sample barcodes and UMIs were produced by 5'RACE using constant-segment primers. A single record per CDR3 protein comes from TCRdb applying MiXCR to the 5' RACE reads. In the table there are hundreds of thousands of distinct CDR3 sequences, 15% of which are singletons. Source material: PBMCs or a T cell subset sorted from them (not recorded which). This receptor was taken from a young man who had mild COVID-19 (a few samples of this study predate the infection). Cell type and time point are not known.

The DNA of the CDR3 is TGTGCCAGCAGCTTAACTTACGGGACGGGAAATGAGCAGTTCTTC. It encodes CASSLTYGTGNEQFF. The gene calls are TRBV7-3 and TRBJ2-1; D tentatively reads TRBD1 or TRBD2 (5 bases each). The germline V and J ends were trimmed by 0 bases and 7 bases, with 13 bases remaining between them. CDR3 length: 15 residues. In germline, CDR1 is SGHTA, CDR2 FQGTGA.